The T cell receptor (beta chain) under discussion was sequenced for a study of T cells in Graves' hyperthyroidism and ophthalmopathy (dated by TCRdb to about 2019). With respect to the entire study: Peripheral blood was sampled at the time of initial diagnosis, prior to any treatment. To identify TCR V-J signatures that set the groups apart, the researchers used a discovery cohort of more than 95 patients, made up of roughly 40 with Graves' ophthalmopathy and about 60 with stable Graves' hyperthyroidism. An independent validation cohort of fewer than 20 hyperthyroidism patients and about 15 patients who later progressed to ophthalmopathy tested prospective prediction of ophthalmopathy. The 80 to 100 discovery patients were randomly divided into training and test sets at a 7:3 ratio. The study also compared thyroid tissue and blood T-cell repertoires from 5 to 7 Graves' hyperthyroidism patients. Following sampling, methimazole starting at 30 mg daily was given to hyperthyroidism patients, and high-dose intravenous methylprednisolone was given to ophthalmopathy patients. TCR Vbeta CDR3 sequencing of 135 peripheral blood samples (around 45 ophthalmopathy, 75 to 80 hyperthyroidism and approximately 17 progressor patients) is reported in the paper.

The TCR beta CDR3 regions were amplified from the RNA transcripts. The first round of RT-PCR for the TCR CDR3 was performed with the HTBI primer set and the Qiagen OneStep RT-PCR kit. Libraries were constructed in a second round of multiplex PCR, after which size selection and purification were carried out. The libraries were sequenced on an Illumina HiSeq2000 using paired-end 100 bp reads. The original pipeline was this. SOAPnuke was used to process the raw data, with reads discarded if the reads contained adapters or uncalled bases, had a mean Phred below 15, or lacked an exact constant-primer or identifier match. COPE v1.2.5 was used to merge the high-quality paired reads, and each unique nucleotide sequence was defined as a clonotype. MiTCR v1.1 was used to align the clonotypes against IMGT TRBV, TRBD and TRBJ reference segments. Analysis was restricted to V-J combinations with a frequency above 0.0001, which covered 98% to 99.2% of repertoires. A TCS score was defined as the ratio of F50 (clonal expansion) to E x V (chaos), with BLOSUM62-based TCRdist applied between CDR3 peptides within each V-J. Welch's t-statistics and random forest reduced fewer than 550 V-J features to about 13, which were used in a naive Bayes classifier (R e1071). TCRdb reran the public reads through fastp at Q25 and MiXCR, keeping productive beta chains. Each CDR3 protein gets just one entry, which takes the most common genes and DNA from the rows behind it. Here the V and J calls rest on TCRdb's processing, not on the authors' analysis. Within this sample are some 500,000 distinct CDR3 sequences, with around 14% of them counted one time only. The ten largest clones represent around a sixth of the sample.

From the cysteine through the phenylalanine, the CDR3 covers 11 amino acids. Only CDR3 DNA is held: 33 bases, read in frame from base 1. CDR1 and CDR2, looked up from the germline V gene, are LGHNT and FRNRAP. The germline ends are 4 bases apart after V is trimmed by 3 bases and J by 4 bases. Study-wide conclusions, independent of this receptor: Most expanded thyroid clonotypes (frequency above 0.001) were also found in blood, which suggests that blood repertoires may mirror thyroid immune responses. In validation, progression to ophthalmopathy was predicted by the model with 55% to 71% sensitivity and under 85% specificity, a median of approximately 6.5 months before onset. Ophthalmopathy was separated from stable hyperthyroidism by a 13 V-J signature model, with about 86% sensitivity and just over 81% specificity obtained in cross-validation and 80%/75% obtained in testing. Sample size was not statistically predetermined, and blinding of investigators to group allocation was not performed.

In its sample, this clonotype was seen many times. Its antigen has not been determined. One base away there is no much larger clone; base qualities are not given. Stable Graves' hyperthyroidism was defined as the absence of progression to ophthalmopathy over 18 months of follow-up. Hyperthyroidism patients were newly diagnosed, with disease duration under 2 months, and aged 18 to 65 years. Patients with uncontrolled infections, other autoimmune diseases, pregnancy or lactation were excluded. Diagnoses relied on clinical symptoms, serum thyroxine and TRAb, thyroid ultrasound and orbital computed tomography. Ficoll-Paque density gradient centrifugation was used to isolate PBMCs from about 9.4 ml of fresh peripheral blood. Total RNA was extracted with Trizol reagent, and quality was checked on an Agilent 2100 Bioanalyzer.

The TCR sequence derives from a woman in her late teens or twenties with Graves' hyperthyroidism. This chain is built from TRBV12-5 and TRBJ2-7; the D segment cannot be called with confidence. The sample was blood. The CDR3 region has the sequence CASGFVYEQYF. The nucleotides read TGTGCTAGTGGTTTTGTTTACGAGCAGTACTTC.